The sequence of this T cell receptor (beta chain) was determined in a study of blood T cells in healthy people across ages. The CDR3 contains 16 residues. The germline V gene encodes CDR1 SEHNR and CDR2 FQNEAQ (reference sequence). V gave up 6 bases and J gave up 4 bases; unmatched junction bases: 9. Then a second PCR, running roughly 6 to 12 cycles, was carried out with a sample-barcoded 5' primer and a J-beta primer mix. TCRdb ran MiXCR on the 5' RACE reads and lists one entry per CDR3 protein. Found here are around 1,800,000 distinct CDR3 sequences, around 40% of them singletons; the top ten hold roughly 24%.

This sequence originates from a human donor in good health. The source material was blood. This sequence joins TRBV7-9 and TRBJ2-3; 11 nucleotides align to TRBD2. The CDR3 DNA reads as TGTGCCAGCAGTCCGTTTGGGACTAGCGGAGCAGATACGCAGTATTTT. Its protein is CASSPFGTSGADTQYF.